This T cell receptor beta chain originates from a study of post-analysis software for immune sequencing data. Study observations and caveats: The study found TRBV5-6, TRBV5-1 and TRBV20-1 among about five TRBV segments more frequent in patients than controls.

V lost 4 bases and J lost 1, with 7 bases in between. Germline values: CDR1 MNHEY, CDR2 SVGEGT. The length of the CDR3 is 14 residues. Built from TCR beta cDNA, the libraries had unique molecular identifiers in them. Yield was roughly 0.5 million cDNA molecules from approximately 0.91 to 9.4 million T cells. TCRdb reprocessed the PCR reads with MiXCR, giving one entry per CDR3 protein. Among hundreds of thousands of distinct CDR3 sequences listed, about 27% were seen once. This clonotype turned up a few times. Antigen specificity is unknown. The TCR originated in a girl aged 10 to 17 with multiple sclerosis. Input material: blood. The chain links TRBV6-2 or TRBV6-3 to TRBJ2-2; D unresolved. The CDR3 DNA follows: TGTGCCAGCAGTTTGTGGTGGAACACCGGGGAGCTGTTTTTT. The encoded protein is CASSLWWNTGELFF.